This T cell receptor beta chain was obtained from a study of CD8+ T cells in alopecia areata (dated by TCRdb to 2017 to 2018). Study-level background: Skin from C3H/HeJ donors with spontaneous alopecia (about 6-12 months old) was grafted onto female C3H/HeJ recipients aged roughly 6-11 weeks. On the human side, TCRbeta sequencing was run on scalp tissue and on sorted CD4+ and CD8+ peripheral blood T cells from healthy controls and from alopecia areata patients with either patchy or totalis/universalis disease. Clonality in the scalp was compared among normal scalp (n=4), patchy alopecia areata scalp (n=8), and alopecia totalis/universalis scalp (n=8). In both human patients and the C3H/HeJ mouse model, the study applied high-throughput TCRbeta sequencing to look at T cell clonal expansion in alopecia areata. RNA was extracted with the PAXgene miRNA kit for fixed scalp, the miRNeasy kit for PBMCs, and the RNeasy kit for mouse skin. Amplification of TCRbeta CDR3 regions was done by immunoSEQ multiplex PCR using 35 Vbeta forward primers and 13 Jbeta reverse primers.

Cells from mouse cutaneous lymph nodes were pooled, stained for CD4, CD8alpha, NKG2D, NKG2ACE and other markers, and then sorted on a BD Influx. General conclusions and limits of the study: Shared TCR sequences between patients were less evident than in mice, which may be partly attributable to HLA diversity in the patient population. Compared with normal scalp, lesional scalp had higher clonality and more expanded CD8+ clones, particularly in alopecia totalis/universalis, a pattern that suggests antigenic drive. Resident alphabeta T cells in normal human skin are also sequenced, complicating scalp TCR repertoire analysis, unlike mouse skin dominated by gammadelta T cells.

This clone was recorded a few times. Its cognate antigen has yet to be identified. With a mouse as the source, gene names and germline sequences are drawn from the mouse. The read gets to within 4 residues of the CDR3 end, and the germline J gene fills in the rest. This CDR3 is also generated by other DNA sequences in the sample. V lost 5 bases and J lost 3 bases; the stretch between them is 8 bases long. CDR1 NSHNY and CDR2 SYGAGN were looked up in the germline V gene. Inclusive of the bounding cysteine and phenylalanine, the CDR3 is 13 residues long. The DNA has 27 bases, all within the CDR3, and is read from base 1. Receptor amplification or capture employed the immunoSEQ multiplex PCR assay. RNA was extracted from all samples and reverse transcribed into cDNA, which served as template for TCR sequencing. First-strand cDNA was synthesized using SuperScript III with a 2:1 mix of oligo-dT and random hexamers. A synthetic immune receptor repertoire was used to measure amplification bias, and any remaining bias was corrected computationally. Libraries were sequenced on Illumina HiSeq with 60 bp reads covering the CDR3, read from J toward V. In the source study's methods: After raw reads were preprocessed to remove errors, the CDR3 was defined following IMGT conventions as running from the conserved cysteine to phenylalanine. To get clonality, Shannon entropy was normalized by log2 of the number of productive unique TCRs and the result was subtracted from 1. Whether scalp clones were CD4 or CD8 was inferred by matching scalp TCRbeta sequences against CD4 and CD8 repertoires sorted from blood. As stored in TCRdb, this immuneACCESS dataset retains in-frame rearrangements with V and J assigned. A fraction of the clones does not appear; measured against another copy, unresolved V genes explain less than half of the discrepancy, and the remainder lacks a known reason. Clone size and V and J calls were adopted from that table, with D and trimming inferred from the DNA. This sample holds roughly 260,000 clones in total, without any singletons. The top ten hold 0.9% to 1.5% of the sample.

Material: CD4+ T cells sorted from a lymph node. The clonotype was recovered from a C3H/HeJ mouse with alopecia areata. Mice of this line possess the MHC haplotype H2-k. The sequence joins TRBV13-1 to TRBJ2-2; a tentative D match to TRBD1 spans 5 bases. The CDR3 reads as follows: CASRRGDTGQLYF. The CDR3 DNA, read in part, is TGTGCCAGCAGGAGAGGGGACACCGGG.